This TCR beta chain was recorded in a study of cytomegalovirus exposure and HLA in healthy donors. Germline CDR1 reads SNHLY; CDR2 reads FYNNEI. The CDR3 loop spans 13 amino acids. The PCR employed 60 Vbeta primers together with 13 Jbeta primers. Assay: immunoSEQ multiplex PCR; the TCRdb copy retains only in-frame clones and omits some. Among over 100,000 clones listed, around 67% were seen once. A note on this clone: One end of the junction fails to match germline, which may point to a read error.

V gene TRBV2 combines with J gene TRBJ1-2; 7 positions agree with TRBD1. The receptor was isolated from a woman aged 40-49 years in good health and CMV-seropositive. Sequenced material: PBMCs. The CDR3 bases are TGTGCCAGCAGCGGGGACAGTAACTATGGCTGCACCTTC. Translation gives CASSGDSNYGCTF.